These T cell receptor beta chains were read from a single sample in a study of cytomegalovirus exposure and HLA in healthy donors. The protocol was immunoSEQ multiplex PCR, while the TCRdb copy is restricted to in-frame clones and leaves out a portion. The data show 120,000 or so clones, around 74% seen once. Sequencing input: PBMCs. The source of these receptors is a man aged 55 to 70 in good health and CMV-seropositive. Each CDR3 is given with its conserved first and last residue. D genes are given only for firm matches. For some rows the clone size is stated as once, few or many, or as a class when expanded; others skip it.

TRBJ2-3 | - | TRBV27 | TRBD2 | TGTGCCAGCAGCTTCCCTAGCGGGAGAGGCGCAGATACGCAGTATTTT | CASSFPSGRGADTQYF
TRBJ2-3 | - | TRBV5-6 | TRBD1 | TGTGCCAGCAGCTTGGGGTTGGGACAGCGACGCACAGATACGCAGTATTTT | CASSLGLGQRRTDTQYF
TRBJ2-1 | - | TRBV10-3 | TRBD1 | TGTGCCATCAGCGACAGGGAAAATGAGCAGTTCTTC | CAISDRENEQFF
TRBJ2-1 | - | TRBV18 | - | TGTGCCAGCACCCCTATTTCCTACAATGAGCAGTTCTTC | CASTPISYNEQFF
TRBJ2-7 | - | TRBV6-6 | TRBD2 | TGTGCCAGCCGAATGCTAGCGGGGTCGTACGAGCAGTACTTC | CASRMLAGSYEQYF
TRBJ2-7 | few | TRBV5-4 | TRBD1 | TGTGCCAGCAGCCCAGGGGGACAGAACTCCTACGAGCAGTACTTC | CASSPGGQNSYEQYF
TRBJ1-1 | - | TRBV2 | - | TGTGCCAGCAGTGAAGAACAGGGTAACACTGAAGCTTTCTTT | CASSEEQGNTEAFF
TRBJ1-1 | - | TRBV5-1 | - | TGCGCCAGCAGCTTGATAGGGGCGGTGAACACTGAAGCTTTCTTT | CASSLIGAVNTEAFF
TRBJ1-6 | - | TRBV6-1 | - | TGTGCCAGCAGTGAAGGTGTCAGGGGTAGTTCACCCCTCCACTTT | CASSEGVRGSSPLHF
TRBJ1-2 | few | TRBV5-1 | - | TGTGCCAGCAGCGGAGGAGAGATCTATGGCTACACCTTC | CASSGGEIYGYTF
TRBJ2-3 | - | TRBV7-2 | - | TGTGCCAGCAGCTTACCTAGAACTAGCACAGATACGCAGTATTTT | CASSLPRTSTDTQYF
TRBJ1-4 | - | TRBV28 | TRBD1 | TGTGCCAGCAGTCCCCCCCCGGGGACAGGGTCCGAAAAACTGTTTTTT | CASSPPPGTGSEKLFF
TRBJ1-2 | - | TRBV27 | - | TGTGCCAGCAGCCCAAGGAGGGCTTCTCAACATGGCTACACCTTC | CASSPRRASQHGYTF
TRBJ2-3 | once | TRBV5-1 | - | TGCGCCAGCAGCTTGGATTGGCAGACAGATACGCAGTATTTT | CASSLDWQTDTQYF
TRBJ1-1 | - | TRBV6-5 | TRBD1 | TGTGCCAGCAGACTTAACAGGGGGAGAAACACTGAAGCTTTCTTT | CASRLNRGRNTEAFF
TRBJ1-5 | - | TRBV2 | - | TGTGCCAGCAGTGCGGGCGGGGTCAATCAGCCCCAGCATTTT | CASSAGGVNQPQHF
TRBJ2-1 | - | TRBV5-1 | TRBD2 | TGCGCCAGCAGCTTGGCCGGGACTAGCGAGGGCAATGAGCAGTTCTTC | CASSLAGTSEGNEQFF
TRBJ1-3 | - | TRBV7-2 | - | TGTGCCAGCAGTTCAGACGGCGGGGCTGGAAACACCATATATTTT | CASSSDGGAGNTIYF
TRBJ2-7 | - | TRBV5-1 | TRBD1 | TGCGCCAGCAGCTTGGATGCCACAGGGGCTTCCTACGAGCAGTACTTC | CASSLDATGASYEQYF
TRBJ2-1 | - | TRBV5-1 | TRBD1 | TGCGCCAGCAGCTTGGGACAGGGGGCGAATGAGCAGTTCTTC | CASSLGQGANEQFF
TRBJ2-5 | - | TRBV5-6 | - | TGTGCCAGCAGCCCTCAGCGGGCCGGGCAAGAGACCCAGTACTTC | CASSPQRAGQETQYF
TRBJ1-1 | - | TRBV19 | - | TGTGCCAGTAGTATACGGAGGGCTGAAGCTTTCTTT | CASSIRRAEAFF
TRBJ2-7 | - | TRBV5-1 | - | TGCGCCAGCAGCTTGGGACAGGATCCCGACGAGCAGTACTTC | CASSLGQDPDEQYF
TRBJ2-5 | - | TRBV7-2 | TRBD1 | TGTGCCAGCAGCGTCATAACAGGGGGCCAAGAGACCCAGTACTTC | CASSVITGGQETQYF
TRBJ1-5 | - | TRBV28 | - | TGTGCCAGCATCAACGGGTGGAATCAGCCCCAGCATTTT | CASINGWNQPQHF
TRBJ2-1 | - | TRBV9 | TRBD2 | TGTGCCAGCAGCCGTACTAGCGGGGGGGGAAATGAGCAGTTCTTC | CASSRTSGGGNEQFF
TRBJ1-1 | - | TRBV28 | TRBD1 | TGTGCCAGCAGTTTATATTGGGGGGACAGGCTCGGCAAGGACACTGAAGCTTTCTTT | CASSLYWGDRLGKDTEAFF
TRBJ2-3 | - | TRBV7-3 | TRBD2 | TGTGCCAGCAGCTTTACTAGCGCGAGCACAGATACGCAGTATTTT | CASSFTSASTDTQYF
TRBJ2-5 | - | TRBV5-1 | TRBD1 | TGCGCCAGCAGCCCCGAGGACAGGGGGCGAGAGACCCAGTACTTC | CASSPEDRGRETQYF
TRBJ1-3 | - | TRBV7-6 | - | TGTGCCAGCAGCTTAGGACAGATAGGAAACACCATATATTTT | CASSLGQIGNTIYF
TRBJ2-7 | - | TRBV18 | - | TGTGCCAGCTCACCACCGGAGGGTTACGCTTTGTACTTC | CASSPPEGYALYF
TRBJ2-2 | few | TRBV28 | - | TGTGCCAGCAGTTTCCCCCTGGGGCGTGCCGGGGAGCTGTTTTTT | CASSFPLGRAGELFF
TRBJ1-5 | once | TRBV11-2 | TRBD1 | TGTGCCAGCAGCTGGGGACAGGGTCAGCCCCAGCATTTT | CASSWGQGQPQHF
TRBJ2-1 | - | TRBV5-1 | TRBD2 | TGCGCCAGCAGCTTGGTGGTAGCGGGGGACAATGAGCAGTTCTTC | CASSLVVAGDNEQFF
TRBJ2-2 | once | TRBV2 | - | TGTGCCAGCAGTGATGGAGCGGACGTCAAGACCGGGGAGCTGTTTTTT | CASSDGADVKTGELFF
TRBJ2-5 | - | TRBV10-2 | - | TGCGCCAGCAGTGCTTTGGAGACCCAGTACTTC | CASSALETQYF
TRBJ2-3 | - | TRBV9 | - | TGTGCCAGCAGCCCTACTATGTACGATACGCAGTATTTT | CASSPTMYDTQYF
TRBJ2-2 | - | TRBV5-1 | - | TGCGCCAGCTTGGGGAGCGCGAACACCGGGGAGCTGTTTTTT | CASLGSANTGELFF
TRBJ2-7 | - | TRBV27 | - | TGTGCCAGCAGTCCACGAGGCACCTACGAGCAGTACTTC | CASSPRGTYEQYF
TRBJ1-4 | - | TRBV7-8 | - | TGTGCCAGCAGCCCCGTGCGGGCTGCAACTAATGAAAAACTGTTTTTT | CASSPVRAATNEKLFF
TRBJ2-2 | - | TRBV5-1 | - | TGCGCCAGCAGCACCCAGCCGGGGGGCGAGCGGGCCGGGGAGCTGTTTTTT | CASSTQPGGERAGELFF
TRBJ1-3 | - | TRBV7-8 | TRBD1 | TGTGCCAGCAGCCCCCACGAGCCGGGACAGGTCTCTGGAAACACCATATATTTT | CASSPHEPGQVSGNTIYF
TRBJ1-5 | - | TRBV19 | - | TGTGCCAGTAGAGGGGAGGCCGCGGCCACCAATCAGCCCCAGCATTTT | CASRGEAAATNQPQHF
TRBJ2-3 | - | TRBV2 | - | TGTGCCAGCAGTAAGGGACGGGGGGCCACGTCCGATACGCAGTATTTT | CASSKGRGATSDTQYF
TRBJ1-1 | - | TRBV6-1 | - | TGTGCCAGCAGATCGGGACTCTTGAACACTGAAGCTTTCTTT | CASRSGLLNTEAFF
TRBJ1-4 | - | TRBV12-2 | - | TGTGCAAGTCGCCCGGGTGACAGGGCCCTTAGAGAAAAACTGTTTTTT | CASRPGDRALREKLFF
TRBJ2-7 | few | TRBV6-5 | - | TGTGCCAGCAGTGGACACATCGCCTCCTACGAGCAGTACTTC | CASSGHIASYEQYF
TRBJ2-7 | - | TRBV5-1 | TRBD2 | TGCGCCAGCAGCTTGGTGCGGCGGGAGACAGACGAGCAGTACTTC | CASSLVRRETDEQYF
TRBJ1-1 | - | TRBV19 | - | TGTGCCAGTGCTAATCTGGTTGGGGGGTCCACTGAAGCTTTCTTT | CASANLVGGSTEAFF
TRBJ2-7 | - | TRBV5-1 | - | TGCGCCAGCAGCCTGCAGACGGAGACCTACGAGCAGTACTTC | CASSLQTETYEQYF
TRBJ1-3 | - | TRBV5-1 | TRBD1 | TGCGCCAGCAGCTTATCTCCCGGGACAGCCTCTGGAAACACCATATATTTT | CASSLSPGTASGNTIYF
TRBJ2-7 | - | TRBV5-1 | - | TGCGCCAGCAGCTTCGACAGCTACGAGCAGTACTTC | CASSFDSYEQYF
TRBJ2-5 | - | TRBV10-3 | TRBD1 | TGTGCCACCGGGACAGGCCAAGAGACCCAGTACTTC | CATGTGQETQYF
TRBJ2-7 | - | TRBV4-1 | - | TGCGCCAGCAGCCAGATACTTGTCTCCGAGCAGTACTTC | CASSQILVSEQYF
TRBJ1-1 | - | TRBV6-5 | - | TGTGCCAGCAGTTCGCAGGGGTACACTGAAGCTTTCTTT | CASSSQGYTEAFF
TRBJ2-7 | - | TRBV28 | - | TGTGCCAGCAGGGGCATTCGAAGCTCCTACGAGCAGTACTTC | CASRGIRSSYEQYF
TRBJ2-7 | - | TRBV11-2 | - | TGTGCCAGCAGCTTAGGGGTAGCGGTCCCCTACGAGCAGTACTTC | CASSLGVAVPYEQYF